This T cell receptor (beta chain) stems from a study of patients and donors after allogeneic stem cell transplantation. TCRdb itself ran the RT-PCR reads through MiXCR, one entry per CDR3 protein. The sample lists about 960,000 distinct CDR3 sequences, approximately 19% occurring once. Trimming pared 1 base from V and 5 bases from J, leaving 5 bases between. The CDR3 extends over 12 amino acids. This clonotype was recorded many times. V usage is TRBV12-3 or TRBV12-4 and J usage is TRBJ2-5; D is unresolved. The sequence was collected from a human donor who was either an allogeneic HSCT recipient or a stem cell or donor lymphocyte infusion donor (not recorded which). It is not recorded whose cells these are; they may come from a transplant donor. Sequenced input: blood, either unsorted or a sorted T cell fraction (not recorded which). The DNA of the CDR3 is TGTGCCAGCAGTTTAGGGACGGAGACCCAGTACTTC. This sequence encodes CASSLGTETQYF.